This TCR beta chain is drawn from a study of Graves' ophthalmopathy and Graves' hyperthyroidism. V was shortened by 0 bases and J by 6 bases, with 9 bases between the two germline ends. Looked up from germline, CDR1 is GTSNPN and CDR2 is SVGIG (reference sequence). The CDR3 is 13 residues long. Using RNA transcripts, the TCR beta CDR3 regions were amplified. First-round RT-PCR relied on HTBI primers, and a second-round multiplex PCR came next. TCRdb re-called the multiplex PCR reads with MiXCR, one entry per CDR3 protein. The sample has about 400,000 distinct CDR3 sequences; around 19% are singletons.

J is TRBJ1-5 and V is TRBV30, with D possibly being TRBD1 (6 bases). This receptor was identified in a young woman with Graves' ophthalmopathy. The sample comprised peripheral blood. The CDR3 loop is CAWSVGGGQPQHF. In DNA form, the CDR3 reads TGTGCCTGGAGTGTGGGAGGGGGTCAGCCCCAGCATTTT.